This T cell receptor beta chain was recorded in a study of CD8 T cells in Susac syndrome (dated by TCRdb to the late 2010s). Context from the whole study: Repertoire sequencing was used to test whether CD8+ T cell activation and differentiation in Susac syndrome was antigen driven. Results the study describes overall, beyond this receptor: The study acknowledged that relatively few individuals were included in the TCR sequencing and HLA analysis.

RNA was extracted using the RNeasy kit, and about 0.45 to 1 ug of the RNA was reverse transcribed with random hexamers. The immunoSEQ multiplex PCR assay, which covers 54 Vbeta and 13 Jbeta segments, was used to amplify TCR beta CDR3 regions. To correct PCR amplification bias, a synthetic template baseline was used for both primer optimization and computational correction. The study's processing was this. Reads were assigned to V, D and J genes according to IMGT and analyzed in immunoSEQ Analyzer, with only productive sequences retained. Clonality was computed as one minus Shannon entropy normalized by log2 of the number of productive unique sequences. Public and private clones were assessed among the 100 most prevalent clones of each patient and control. Susac-specific clones were defined as absent from healthy and MS cohorts, some 1,000 published viral clones and other ImmuneACCESS disease sequences. TCRdb cleaned the public reads at Q25 with fastp, built clones with MiXCR and kept in-frame beta chains. When rows share a CDR3 protein, they turn into one entry using the most common DNA and genes. The V and J calls come from TCRdb's annotation, not from the publication. The sample table contains 120,000 or so distinct CDR3 sequences; only one count was recorded for 93% of them. The leading ten clones occupy roughly 0.088% of the sample.

Peripheral blood CD8+ and CD4+ T cells from healthy donors, Susac syndrome patients and multiple sclerosis patients were profiled by high-throughput TCR beta sequencing. Treatment-naive patients with stable or active relapsing-remitting disease fulfilling revised McDonald criteria were used as multiple sclerosis controls. Bulk CD8+ and CD4+ T cells were purified magnetically by negative isolation, whereas CD8+ TEMRA cells were enriched by FACS. Blood was collected in EDTA tubes and processed within 24 hours, with PBMCs isolated through density gradient centrifugation. PBMCs intended for TCR sequencing were cryopreserved in liquid nitrogen and thawed later in a water bath at 37 degrees C. The sorted or isolated CD4+, CD8+ and CD8+ TEMRA cells reached a purity of at least 90%. CDR1 and CDR2 (MNHEY, SVGAGI) derive from the germline V gene. The CDR3 covers 14 residues, taking in both the cysteine and the phenylalanine. CDR3 DNA is the only sequence kept; it has 42 bases, read in frame from the first base. V was cut back by 5 bases and J by 7 bases, leaving a gap of 14 bases between them.

Remarks on this clonotype: Its antigen specificity is not known. No quality values exist for individual bases; no much larger clone is one base distant.

The chain links TRBV6-5 with TRBJ2-2; a tentative D match to TRBD2 spans 5 bases. The TCR was taken from a human donor with multiple sclerosis. The specimen sequenced was CD4+ T cells from PBMCs. CDR3 loop: CASSLRNGVGELFF. The DNA sequence is given as TGTGCCAGCAGTCTCCGGAACGGGGTCGGGGAGCTGTTTTTT.